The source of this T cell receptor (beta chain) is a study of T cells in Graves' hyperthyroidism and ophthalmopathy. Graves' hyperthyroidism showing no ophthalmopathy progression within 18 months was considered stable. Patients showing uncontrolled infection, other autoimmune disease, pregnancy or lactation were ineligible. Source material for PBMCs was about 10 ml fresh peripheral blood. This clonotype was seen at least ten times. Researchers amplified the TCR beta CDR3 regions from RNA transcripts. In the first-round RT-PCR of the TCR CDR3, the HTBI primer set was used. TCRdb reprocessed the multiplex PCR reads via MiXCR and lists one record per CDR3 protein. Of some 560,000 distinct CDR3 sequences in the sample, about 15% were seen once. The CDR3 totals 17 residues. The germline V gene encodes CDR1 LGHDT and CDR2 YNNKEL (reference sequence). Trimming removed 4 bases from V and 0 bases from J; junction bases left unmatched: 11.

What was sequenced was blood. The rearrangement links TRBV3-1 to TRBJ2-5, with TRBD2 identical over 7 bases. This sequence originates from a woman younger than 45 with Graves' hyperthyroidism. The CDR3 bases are TGTGCCAGCAGCCCTACCCGAGCGGGACCCTACCAAGAGACCCAGTACTTC. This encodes CASSPTRAGPYQETQYF.